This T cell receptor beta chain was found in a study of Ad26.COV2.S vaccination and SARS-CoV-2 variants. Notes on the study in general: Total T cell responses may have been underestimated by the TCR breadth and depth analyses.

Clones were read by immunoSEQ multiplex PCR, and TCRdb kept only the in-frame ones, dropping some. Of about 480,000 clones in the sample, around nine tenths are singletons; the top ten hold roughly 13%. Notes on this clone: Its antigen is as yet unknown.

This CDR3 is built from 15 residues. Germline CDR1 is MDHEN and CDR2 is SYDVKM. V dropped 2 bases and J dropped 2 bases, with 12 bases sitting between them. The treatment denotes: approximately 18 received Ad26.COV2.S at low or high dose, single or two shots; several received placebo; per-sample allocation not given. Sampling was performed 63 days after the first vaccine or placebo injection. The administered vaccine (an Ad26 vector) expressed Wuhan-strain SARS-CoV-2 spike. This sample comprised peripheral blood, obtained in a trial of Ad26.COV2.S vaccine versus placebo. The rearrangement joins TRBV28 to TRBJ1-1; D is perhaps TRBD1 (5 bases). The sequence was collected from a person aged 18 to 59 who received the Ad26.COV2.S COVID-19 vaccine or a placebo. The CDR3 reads CASSLGGLGNTEAFF. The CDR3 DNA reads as TGTGCCAGCAGTTTAGGGGGACTGGGAAACACTGAAGCTTTCTTT.